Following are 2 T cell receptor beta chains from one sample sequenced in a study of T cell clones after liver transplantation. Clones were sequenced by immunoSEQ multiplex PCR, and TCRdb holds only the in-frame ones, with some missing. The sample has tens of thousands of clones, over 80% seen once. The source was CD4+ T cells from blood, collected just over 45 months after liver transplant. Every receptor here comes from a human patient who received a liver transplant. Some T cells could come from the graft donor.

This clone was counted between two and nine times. The CDR3 bases are TGTGCCAGCCGGGACAATTCCTACGAGCAGTACTTC. Translating gives CASRDNSYEQYF. V is TRBV28 and J is TRBJ2-7; tentative D call: TRBD1 (6 bases). CDR3 size: 12 residues. From germline, CDR1 is MDHEN and CDR2 SYDVKM. V lost 8 bases to trimming and J lost 1 base, with 9 bases between them.

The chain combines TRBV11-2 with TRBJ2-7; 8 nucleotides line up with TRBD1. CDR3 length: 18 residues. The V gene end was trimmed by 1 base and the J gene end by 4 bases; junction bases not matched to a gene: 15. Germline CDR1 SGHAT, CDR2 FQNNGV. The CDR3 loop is CASSLVGVSETGAYEQYF. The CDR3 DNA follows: TGTGCCAGCAGCTTAGTGGGTGTATCCGAGACAGGGGCTTACGAGCAGTACTTC.